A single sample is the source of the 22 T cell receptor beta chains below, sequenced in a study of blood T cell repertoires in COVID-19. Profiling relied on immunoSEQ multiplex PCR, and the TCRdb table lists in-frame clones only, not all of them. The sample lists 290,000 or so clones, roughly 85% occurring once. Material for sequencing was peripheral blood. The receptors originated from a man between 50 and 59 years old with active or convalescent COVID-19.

The CDR3 loop is CAWSDGFGGNTGELFF. Written as DNA, the CDR3 is TGTGCCTGGAGTGACGGGTTTGGCGGGAACACCGGGGAGCTGTTTTTT. The genes are TRBV30 and TRBJ2-2; D not certain. The germline CDR1 and CDR2 sequences are GTSNPN and SVGIG (reference sequence). Trimming took 1 base from V and 1 from J, leaving 13 bases between them. This CDR3 region has 16 residues.

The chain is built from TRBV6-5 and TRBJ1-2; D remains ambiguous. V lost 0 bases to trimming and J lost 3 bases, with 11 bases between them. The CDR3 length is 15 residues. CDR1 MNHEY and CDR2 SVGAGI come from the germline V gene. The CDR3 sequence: CASSYSAGLDYGYTF. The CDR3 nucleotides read TGTGCCAGCAGTTACTCGGCGGGCTTGGACTATGGCTACACCTTC.

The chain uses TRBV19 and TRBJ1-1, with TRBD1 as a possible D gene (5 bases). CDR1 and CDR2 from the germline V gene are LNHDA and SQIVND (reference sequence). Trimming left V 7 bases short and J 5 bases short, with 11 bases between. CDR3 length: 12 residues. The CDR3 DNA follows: TGTGCCAGTATAAGGGGCCCGACTGAAGCTTTCTTT. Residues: CASIRGPTEAFF.

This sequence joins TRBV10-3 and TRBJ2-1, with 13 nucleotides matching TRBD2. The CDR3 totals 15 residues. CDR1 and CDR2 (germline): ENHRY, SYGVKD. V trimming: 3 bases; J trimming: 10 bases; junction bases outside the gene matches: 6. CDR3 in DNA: TGTGCCATCAGTGATTTGACTAGCGGGAGGAGAGAGCAGTTCTTC. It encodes CAISDLTSGRREQFF.

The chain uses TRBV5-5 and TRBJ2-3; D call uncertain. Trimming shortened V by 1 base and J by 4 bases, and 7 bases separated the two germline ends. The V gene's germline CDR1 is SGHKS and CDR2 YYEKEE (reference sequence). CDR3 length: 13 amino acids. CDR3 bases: TGTGCCAGCAGCTTGTGGCAGGCAGATACGCAGTATTTT. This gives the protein CASSLWQADTQYF.

The CDR3 DNA reads TGTGCCAGCGGGGCGGGAGCGTTAGAGACCCAGTACTTC. Translation gives CASGAGALETQYF. The chain recombines TRBV9 with TRBJ2-5; 7 bases map to TRBD2. V gave up 7 bases and J gave up 4 bases; unmatched junction bases: 7. The V gene's germline CDR1 is SGDLS and CDR2 YYNGEE. CDR3 size: 13 residues. Full variable domain (outside the CDR3, taken from reference TRBV9 and TRBJ2-5): DSGVTQTPKHLITATGQRVTLRCSPRSGDLSVYWYQQSLDQGLQFLIQYYNGEERAKGNILERFSAQQFPDLHSELNLSSLELGDSALYFCASGAGALETQYFGPGTRLLVL.

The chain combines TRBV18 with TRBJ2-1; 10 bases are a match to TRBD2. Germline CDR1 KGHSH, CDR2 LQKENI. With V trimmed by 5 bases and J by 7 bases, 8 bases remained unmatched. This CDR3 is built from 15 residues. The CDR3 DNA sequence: TGTGCCAGCTCAAGCCTAGCGGGAGTTCAAAATGAGCAGTTCTTC. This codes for CASSSLAGVQNEQFF.

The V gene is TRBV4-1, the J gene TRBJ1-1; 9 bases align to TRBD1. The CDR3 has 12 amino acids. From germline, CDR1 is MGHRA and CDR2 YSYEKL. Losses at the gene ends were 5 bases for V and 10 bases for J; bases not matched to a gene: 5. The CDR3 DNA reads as TGCGCCAGCAGCGGGACAGGGTTGGCAGCTTTCTTT. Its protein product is CASSGTGLAAFF.

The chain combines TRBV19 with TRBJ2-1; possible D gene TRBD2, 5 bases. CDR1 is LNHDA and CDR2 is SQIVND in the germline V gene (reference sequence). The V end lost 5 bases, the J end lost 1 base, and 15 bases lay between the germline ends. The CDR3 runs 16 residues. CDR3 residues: CASSDRISGSYNEQFF. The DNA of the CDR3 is TGTGCCAGTAGTGATCGAATTTCGGGATCCTACAATGAGCAGTTCTTC.

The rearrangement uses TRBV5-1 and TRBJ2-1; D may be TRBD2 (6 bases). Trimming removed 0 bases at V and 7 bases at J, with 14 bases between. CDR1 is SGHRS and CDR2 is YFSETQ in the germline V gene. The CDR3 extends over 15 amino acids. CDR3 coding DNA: TGCGCCAGCAGCTTGGTTCCTAGCGCCCGAAATGAGCAGTTCTTC. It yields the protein CASSLVPSARNEQFF.

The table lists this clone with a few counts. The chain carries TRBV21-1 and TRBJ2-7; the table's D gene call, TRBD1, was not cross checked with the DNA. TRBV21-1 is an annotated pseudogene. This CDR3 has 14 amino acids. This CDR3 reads CASKGKLSAYEQYF. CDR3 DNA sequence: TGTGCCAGCAAGGGGAAGCTTTCAGCCTACGAGCAGTACTTC.

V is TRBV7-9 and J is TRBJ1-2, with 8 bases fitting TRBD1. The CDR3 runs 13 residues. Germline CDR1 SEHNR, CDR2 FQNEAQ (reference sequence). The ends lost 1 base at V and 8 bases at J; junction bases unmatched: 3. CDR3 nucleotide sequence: TGTGCCAGCAGCTTAGATGCAGGGGGCGGCTACACCTTC. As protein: CASSLDAGGGYTF.

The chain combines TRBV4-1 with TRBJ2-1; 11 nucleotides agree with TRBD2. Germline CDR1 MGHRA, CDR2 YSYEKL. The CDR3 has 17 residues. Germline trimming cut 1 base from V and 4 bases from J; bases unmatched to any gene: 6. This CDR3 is CASSQAPGLAEYNEQFF. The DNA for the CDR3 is TGCGCCAGCAGCCAAGCGCCGGGACTAGCGGAATACAATGAGCAGTTCTTC.

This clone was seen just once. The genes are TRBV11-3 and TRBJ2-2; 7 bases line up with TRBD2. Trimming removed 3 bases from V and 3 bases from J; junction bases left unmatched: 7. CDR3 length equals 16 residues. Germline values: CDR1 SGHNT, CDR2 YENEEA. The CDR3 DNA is TGTGCCAGCAGCTTTGGAAGGGAGGGCTACACCGGGGAGCTGTTTTTT. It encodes CASSFGREGYTGELFF.

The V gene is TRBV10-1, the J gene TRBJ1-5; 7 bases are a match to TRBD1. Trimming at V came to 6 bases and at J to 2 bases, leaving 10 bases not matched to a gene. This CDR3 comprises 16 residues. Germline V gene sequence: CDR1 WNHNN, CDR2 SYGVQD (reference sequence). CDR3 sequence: CASRATGLRGNQPQHF. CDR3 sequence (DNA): TGCGCCAGCAGGGCGACAGGGCTTAGGGGCAATCAGCCCCAGCATTTT.

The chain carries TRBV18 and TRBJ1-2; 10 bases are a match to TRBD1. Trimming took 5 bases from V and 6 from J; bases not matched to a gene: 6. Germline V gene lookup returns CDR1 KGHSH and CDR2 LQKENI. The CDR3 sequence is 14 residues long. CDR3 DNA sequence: TGTGCCAGCTCATCCACGACAGGGGGCAATGGCTACACCTTC. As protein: CASSSTTGGNGYTF.

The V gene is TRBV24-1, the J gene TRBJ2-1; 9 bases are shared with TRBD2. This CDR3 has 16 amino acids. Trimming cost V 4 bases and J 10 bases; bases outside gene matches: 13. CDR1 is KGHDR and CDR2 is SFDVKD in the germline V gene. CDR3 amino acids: CATSDVGPSGIGEQFF. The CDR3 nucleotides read TGTGCCACCAGTGACGTCGGGCCTAGCGGGATTGGGGAGCAGTTCTTC.

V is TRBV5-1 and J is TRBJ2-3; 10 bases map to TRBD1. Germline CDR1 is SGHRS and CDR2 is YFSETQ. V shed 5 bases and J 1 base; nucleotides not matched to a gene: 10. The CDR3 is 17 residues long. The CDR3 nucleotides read TGCGCCAGCAGGGGATTTAGACAGGGGGCCGGCACAGATACGCAGTATTTT. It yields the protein CASRGFRQGAGTDTQYF.

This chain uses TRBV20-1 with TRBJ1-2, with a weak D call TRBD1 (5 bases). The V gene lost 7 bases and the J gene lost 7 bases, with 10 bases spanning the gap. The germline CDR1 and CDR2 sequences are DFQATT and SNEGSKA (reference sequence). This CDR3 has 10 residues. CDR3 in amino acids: CSVEGLGYTF. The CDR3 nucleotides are TGCAGTGTGGAGGGGCTTGGCTACACCTTC.

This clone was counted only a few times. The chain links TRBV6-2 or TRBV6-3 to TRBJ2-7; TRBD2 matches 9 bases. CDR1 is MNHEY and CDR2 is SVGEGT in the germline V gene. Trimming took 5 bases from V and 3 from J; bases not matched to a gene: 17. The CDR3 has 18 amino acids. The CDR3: CASSRYPRGSGSFYEQYF. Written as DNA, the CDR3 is TGTGCCAGCAGTCGGTATCCTCGCGGTAGCGGGAGTTTCTACGAGCAGTACTTC.

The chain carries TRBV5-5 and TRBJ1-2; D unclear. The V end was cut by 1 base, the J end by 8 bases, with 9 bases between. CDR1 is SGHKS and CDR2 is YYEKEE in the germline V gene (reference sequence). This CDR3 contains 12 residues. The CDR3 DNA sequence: TGTGCCAGCAGCTTGCATGGAGGCGGCTACACCTTC. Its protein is CASSLHGGGYTF.

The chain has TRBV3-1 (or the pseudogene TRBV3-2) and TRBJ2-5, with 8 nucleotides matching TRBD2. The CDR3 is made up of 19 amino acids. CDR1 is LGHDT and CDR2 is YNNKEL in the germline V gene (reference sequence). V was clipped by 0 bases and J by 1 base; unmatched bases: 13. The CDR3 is CASSQESSGGPVCQETQYF. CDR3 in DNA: TGTGCCAGCAGCCAAGAGTCTTCGGGAGGGCCGGTTTGCCAAGAGACCCAGTACTTC.